This T cell receptor (beta chain) was identified in a study of blood T cells in healthy people across ages. Drawing of peripheral blood yielded 8.5 to 10 milliliters from each donor. The study isolated at least 6.5 million PBMCs from each sample. For the second PCR, which ran for roughly 6 to 12 cycles, a sample-barcoded 5' primer and a J-beta primer mix were used. TCRdb ran MiXCR on the 5' RACE reads and lists one entry per CDR3 protein. The sample holds some 670,000 distinct CDR3 sequences; about 51% are singletons and the top ten take 13%. In its sample, this clonotype was seen many times. Trimming pared 8 bases from V and 0 bases from J, leaving 13 bases between. The CDR3 is 13 residues long. Germline CDR1 and CDR2: DFQATT and SNEGSKA (reference sequence).

The receptor was isolated from a woman of 80 years or more in good health. The chain combines TRBV20-1 with TRBJ2-5; D possibly matches TRBD1 or TRBD2 (6 bases each). The material sequenced was blood. CDR3 sequence: CSPRGQDQETQYF. The CDR3 bases are TGCAGTCCGCGGGGACAAGACCAAGAGACCCAGTACTTC.